This TCR beta chain comes out of a study of low-dose radiotherapy and immunotherapy resistance in tumors. Study details: Every two weeks, cyclophosphamide 200 mg/m2 was infused one day before radiation plus immunotherapy.

cDNA synthesis used a TRAV/TRBV-specific primer set for both chains. TCR amplification used 20 PCR cycles, a constant-region primer and a V-primer adapter. TCRdb reprocessed the reads with MiXCR, giving one entry per CDR3 protein. The sample lists 35,000 to 50,000 distinct CDR3 sequences; about 25% were seen once. In germline, CDR1 is LGHDT, CDR2 YNNKEL (reference sequence). Trimming removed 1 base at V and 10 bases at J, with 14 bases between. The CDR3 covers 14 residues. This clonotype has a handful of counts. A read error is the likely source, as a far larger clone sits one nucleotide away. Noted time point: after trial treatment. Specified treatment: LDRT plus nivolumab, ipilimumab, low-dose cyclophosphamide and aspirin (RACIN trial).

The clonotype comes from a male donor with prostate cancer. The starting material was PBMCs, obtained after low-dose radiotherapy plus immunotherapy. This chain connects TRBV3-1 to TRBJ2-1, with D hard to call. The CDR3 nucleotides read TGTGCCAGCAGCCAAGGACTGCACTCCTACGAGCAGTTCTTC. This gives the protein CASSQGLHSYEQFF.